One and the same sample provided the 25 T cell receptor beta chains below, sequenced in a study of patients and donors after allogeneic stem cell transplantation. Via MiXCR, TCRdb re-called the RT-PCR reads, giving one row per CDR3 protein. Here the sample spans roughly 940,000 distinct CDR3 sequences, roughly 18% being singletons. Sequenced: blood, either unsorted or a sorted T cell fraction (not recorded which). The source of these receptors is a human donor who was either an allogeneic HSCT recipient or a stem cell or donor lymphocyte infusion donor (not recorded which). It is not recorded whose cells these are; they may come from a transplant donor.

The chain couples TRBV13 to TRBJ1-4; D unresolved. V lost 2 bases and J lost 8, with 18 bases in between. Per germline, CDR1 PRHDT and CDR2 FYEKMQ (reference sequence). The CDR3 has 16 amino acids. The CDR3 sequence: CASSLLGSPSGEKLFF. CDR3 sequence (DNA): TGTGCCAGCAGCTTATTGGGGAGCCCGAGTGGGGAAAAACTGTTTTTT.

This clonotype has just a few counts. The chain couples TRBV15 to TRBJ2-7; 11 positions match TRBD2. The V and J ends lost 0 bases and 1 base, in that order; junction bases with no gene match: 2. The CDR3 totals 16 residues. From germline, CDR1 is LNHNV and CDR2 YYDKDF (reference sequence). Written as DNA, the CDR3 is TGTGCCACCAGCAGAGAAACTAGCGGGAGATCCTACGAGCAGTACTTC. The encoded protein is CATSRETSGRSYEQYF.

This chain joins TRBV27 and TRBJ1-5, with D uncertain. This CDR3 comprises 15 residues. Germline V lookup: CDR1 MNHEY, CDR2 SMNVEV (reference sequence). The V gene lost 0 bases and the J gene lost 2 bases, with 8 bases spanning the gap. CDR3 nucleotide sequence: TGTGCCAGCAGTTTATCCGCAGGCCGCAATCAGCCCCAGCATTTT. Its translation is CASSLSAGRNQPQHF.

The chain links TRBV7-9 to TRBJ2-7; D possibly corresponds to TRBD2 (6 bases). With 5 bases removed from V and 4 bases from J, the gap between germline ends came to 15 bases. Germline CDR1 reads SEHNR; CDR2 reads FQNEAQ (reference sequence). The CDR3 totals 14 residues. CDR3 bases: TGTGCCAGCAGCCTCCCCGGAGGGCCGTACGAGCAGTACTTC. It specifies CASSLPGGPYEQYF.

This clonotype was observed a handful of times. The chain couples TRBV2 to TRBJ1-4; TRBD1 is a possible D gene (6 bases). Germline V gene data show CDR1 as SNHLY and CDR2 as FYNNEI. The CDR3 has 13 amino acids. V was trimmed by 10 bases and J by 1 base, leaving 10 bases between them. The CDR3 loop reads CATEGGTNEKLFF. The CDR3 nucleotides read TGTGCCACTGAGGGGGGAACTAATGAAAAACTGTTTTTT.

V usage is TRBV7-6 and J usage is TRBJ2-5; 10 bases align to TRBD2. The V segment lost 6 bases and the J segment 5 bases; nucleotides outside the gene matches: 9. This CDR3 region has 15 residues. Germline V gives CDR1 SGHVS, CDR2 FNYEAQ. The CDR3 nucleotides are TGTGCCAGCAGGCCCAATACTAGCGGGAATGAGACCCAGTACTTC. Protein product: CASRPNTSGNETQYF.

CDR3 residues: CSVEAWDSTNTGELFF. The CDR3 DNA is TGCAGCGTTGAGGCCTGGGACAGCACGAACACCGGGGAGCTGTTTTTT. The chain has TRBV29-1 and TRBJ2-2; 7 bases match TRBD1. The CDR3 spans 16 residues. The J segment lost 0 bases and the V segment lost 3 bases, leaving 7 bases of the junction unmatched. Germline CDR1 is SQVTM and CDR2 is ANQGSEA.

This clonotype was seen a few times. Written as DNA, the CDR3 is TGCAGTGCCCACAGCGGGGCCGAAGAGACCCAGTACTTC. It codes for CSAHSGAEETQYF. The chain uses TRBV20-1 and TRBJ2-5; 7 bases are a match to TRBD2. The germline gives CDR1 DFQATT, CDR2 SNEGSKA (reference sequence). V was pared by 6 bases and J by 3 bases, with 7 bases of the junction left unmatched. This CDR3 region has 13 residues.

This chain uses TRBV9 with TRBJ2-3; TRBD2 matches at 13 bases. Germline V CDR1 and CDR2: SGDLS, YYNGEE. Trimming cost V 2 bases and J 5 bases; bases outside gene matches: 8. This CDR3 is 17 amino acids long. The CDR3 nucleotides read TGTGCCAGCAGCGTCCAGACTAGCGGGAGGTTTGGAGATACGCAGTATTTT. Amino acid sequence: CASSVQTSGRFGDTQYF.

As regards this clonotype: A junction boundary mismatches the germline segment, possibly from a read error. V is TRBV7-7 and J is TRBJ2-7, with TRBD1 matching 7 bases. This CDR3 spans 14 amino acids. CDR1 is SSHAT and CDR2 is FNYEAQ in the germline V gene (reference sequence). CDR3 sequence: CASSLSGTDGEQYF. CDR3 nucleotides: TGTGCTAGCAGCTTGTCCGGGACAGACGGGGAGCAGTACTTC.

The chain has TRBV5-1 and TRBJ2-7, with D perhaps TRBD1 (6 bases). The germline V gene encodes CDR1 SGHRS and CDR2 YFSETQ. This CDR3 region has 14 residues. V shed 1 base and J shed 6 bases, with 14 bases lying between them. This CDR3 is CASSLNREVGEQYF. The CDR3 DNA follows: TGCGCCAGCAGCTTGAACAGGGAAGTGGGCGAGCAGTACTTC.

The chain links TRBV12-3 or TRBV12-4 to TRBJ1-5; weak D call: TRBD1 (5 bases). CDR3 length: 15 residues. Trimming took off 2 bases at V and 3 bases at J, with 11 bases between the two ends. The CDR3 DNA reads as TGTGCCAGCAGTTTATCGGCCAGGGCCAATCAGCCCCAGCATTTT. Translated: CASSLSARANQPQHF.

This clonotype was counted between two and nine times. This chain connects TRBV20-1 to TRBJ2-1, with 12 bases fitting TRBD1. CDR3 length: 17 residues. In germline, CDR1 is DFQATT, CDR2 SNEGSKA (reference sequence). J was trimmed by 4 bases and V by 0 bases; bases with no gene match: 7. The CDR3 region has the DNA TGCAGTGCTAGAGATTTGGGACAGGGGGCGCAGTACAATGAGCAGTTCTTC. Translation: CSARDLGQGAQYNEQFF.

The chain has TRBV13 and TRBJ2-3; weak D call: TRBD2 (6 bases). The V gene lost 3 bases and the J gene lost 5 bases, with 18 bases spanning the gap. This CDR3 region has 16 residues. Germline V gene data show CDR1 as PRHDT and CDR2 as FYEKMQ (reference sequence). The DNA for the CDR3 is TGTGCCAGCAGCTTCCAACCGGGAGAAGTTGGAGATACGCAGTATTTT. Its translation is CASSFQPGEVGDTQYF.

The chain recombines TRBV6-1 with TRBJ1-4; a possible D gene is TRBD1 (6 bases). The germline V gene has CDR1 MNHNS and CDR2 SASEGT. The CDR3 has 15 amino acids. Trimming shortened V by 10 bases and J by 1 base, and 16 bases separated the two germline ends. CDR3 residues: CATRRGGLTNEKLFF. In DNA, the CDR3 is TGTGCCACCCGGAGGGGGGGGCTAACTAATGAAAAACTGTTTTTT.

This clonotype was detected a few times. V gene TRBV6-5 combines with J gene TRBJ2-1; no reliable D call. Trimming removed 0 bases at V and 4 bases at J, with 13 bases between. The CDR3 is 16 residues long. From germline, CDR1 is MNHEY and CDR2 SVGAGI. The CDR3 DNA reads as TGTGCCAGCAGTTACTCGATTGTCTCCGGTTACAATGAGCAGTTCTTC. The encoded protein is CASSYSIVSGYNEQFF.

This clonotype is a singleton in its sample. V and J are TRBV19 and TRBJ2-3; D is uncertain. CDR1 and CDR2 from the germline V gene are LNHDA and SQIVND (reference sequence). This CDR3 is built from 14 residues. Between the trimmed V and J ends, which lost 3 bases and 1 base, there was a span of 8 bases. The CDR3 DNA reads as TGTGCCAGTAGTATGTTAGTGGGCACAGATACGCAGTATTTT. Translation gives CASSMLVGTDTQYF.

This clonotype was observed at least ten times. J is TRBJ1-2 and V is TRBV5-6; D possibly corresponds to TRBD1 (5 bases). From germline, CDR1 is SGHDT and CDR2 YYEEEE. The CDR3 extends over 14 amino acids. V was shortened by 4 bases and J by 4 bases, with 14 bases between the two germline ends. Here the CDR3 DNA reads TGTGCCAGCAGCGAACCGGGACTGAGCTATGGCTACACCTTC. It translates to CASSEPGLSYGYTF.

This clonotype was counted between two and nine times. This chain connects TRBV4-3 to TRBJ2-7; TRBD2 agrees at 14 bases. Germline values: CDR1 LGHNA, CDR2 YSLEER. This CDR3 spans 18 amino acids. V lost 4 bases and J lost 0; bases outside the gene matches: 8. CDR3 loop: CASSLGLAGATSSYEQYF. In DNA, the CDR3 is TGCGCCAGCAGCCTGGGACTAGCGGGGGCTACAAGCTCCTACGAGCAGTACTTC.

The V call is TRBV19, the J call TRBJ2-7; D possibly uses TRBD1 or TRBD2 (5 bases each). From germline, CDR1 is LNHDA and CDR2 SQIVND (reference sequence). This CDR3 comprises 14 residues. Trimming left V 3 bases short and J 0 bases short, with 9 bases between. CDR3 protein: CASSIMGTSYEQYF. As DNA, the CDR3 is TGTGCCAGTAGTATTATGGGGACCTCCTACGAGCAGTACTTC.

The J gene is TRBJ2-1, the V gene TRBV6-1; TRBD2 aligns across 9 bases. V shed 10 bases and J 0 bases; nucleotides not matched to a gene: 10. The CDR3 loop spans 16 amino acids. From germline, CDR1 is MNHNS and CDR2 SASEGT. For the CDR3, the DNA is TGTGCCAACCGCGGGGGGGGGCGAACCTCCTACAATGAGCAGTTCTTC. Amino acid sequence: CANRGGGRTSYNEQFF.

This chain joins TRBV2 and TRBJ2-2, with 7 bases lining up with TRBD1. V shed 8 bases, J shed 4 bases, and the junction held 10 bases outside the gene matches. The germline CDR1 and CDR2 sequences are SNHLY and FYNNEI. The CDR3 length is 15 residues. DNA for the CDR3: TGTGCCAGCCTACCGGGACAGACGAGCACCGGGGAGCTGTTTTTT. Its translation is CASLPGQTSTGELFF. Full variable domain (missing parts from reference TRBV2 and TRBJ2-2): EPEVTQTPSHQVTQMGQEVILRCVPISNHLYFYWYRQILGQKVEFLVSFYNNEISEKSEIFDDQFSVERPDGSNFTLKIRSTKLEDSAMYFCASLPGQTSTGELFFGEGSRLTVL.

This clonotype came up a few times. The V and J genes are TRBV27 and TRBJ2-3; D is unclear. CDR3 length: 16 residues. The V gene lost 5 bases and the J gene lost 2 bases, with 17 bases spanning the gap. The germline V gene encodes CDR1 MNHEY and CDR2 SMNVEV (reference sequence). CDR3 DNA: TGTGCCAGCAGTCCCCGGGCCGGTGGGTTCACAGATACGCAGTATTTT. This encodes CASSPRAGGFTDTQYF.

This clonotype has just a few counts. The chain joins TRBV10-3 to TRBJ1-3; 10 positions match TRBD1. The junction had 6 bases not matched to a gene; V was cut back by 10 bases and J by 0 bases. Germline-derived CDR1 and CDR2 are ENHRY and SYGVKD. The CDR3 runs to 15 residues. CDR3 bases: TGTGCCACCCGGGACAGGGGAATCTCTGGAAACACCATATATTTT. The encoded protein is CATRDRGISGNTIYF.

The rearrangement uses TRBV7-3 and TRBJ2-1; possibly TRBD1 or TRBD2 for D (6 bases each). CDR1 SGHTA and CDR2 FQGTGA come from the germline V gene. V lost 4 bases and J lost 1, with 17 bases in between. This CDR3 comprises 17 residues. The DNA for the CDR3 is TGTGCCAGCAGCTCCGAAGGGGGACTGGAGTCCTACAATGAGCAGTTCTTC. It translates to CASSSEGGLESYNEQFF.